A selection of T cell receptor beta chains follows, all from one sample in a study of T cell repertoires in cytomegalovirus infection. Using its own MiXCR run on the reads, TCRdb lists one record per CDR3 protein. Altogether 210,000 or so distinct CDR3 sequences are present, approximately 7% being singletons, with the ten largest covering about 6.5%. The material sequenced was PBMCs. All receptors derive from a human donor in good health (CMV status not recorded). Some clones in this sample may be carry-over from other donors' samples. Each CDR3 is given with its conserved first and last residue. The order of the fields is V gene, J gene, D gene, clone size, CDR3 DNA, CDR3 protein. A D gene is named only where the DNA matches it firmly. Clone size, where shown, is once, few, many, or a class for clones that have expanded.

TRBV7-2,TRBJ1-1,-,many,TGTGCCAGCAGCCCGAGGACACTGAACACTGAAGCTTTCTTT,CASSPRTLNTEAFF
TRBV28,TRBJ1-5,-,many,TGTGCCAGTAGTACCTACAATAGCAATCAGCCCCAGCATTTT,CASSTYNSNQPQHF
TRBV10-3,TRBJ2-5,-,many,TGTGCCATCAGTGAGCAATCCCTCCTAGAGACCCAGTACTTC,CAISEQSLLETQYF
TRBV7-2,TRBJ2-7,-,many,TGTGCCAGCAGCTTCTCGCAGGGGGGCCACGAGCAGTACTTC,CASSFSQGGHEQYF
TRBV7-2,TRBJ2-3,-,many,TGTGCCAGCAGCTTAGCGCCGGGGGGCCTCACAGATACGCAGTATTTT,CASSLAPGGLTDTQYF
TRBV7-2,TRBJ2-2,TRBD2,many,TGTGCCAGCAGCCCCTGGTCGGCTAGCGGGGGGGCCGGGGAGCTGTTTTTT,CASSPWSASGGAGELFF
TRBV28,TRBJ2-3,-,many,TGTGCCAGCACCACAGCCCGGACCCCAGATACGCAGTATTTT,CASTTARTPDTQYF
TRBV28,TRBJ2-3,TRBD2,-,TGTGCCAGCAGTTTGGGACTACCTCAATCGCAGTATTTT,CASSLGLPQSQYF
TRBV7-8,TRBJ1-5,-,many,TGTGCCAGCAGCGACCGGGCGTCGGGAAATCAGCCCCAGCATTTT,CASSDRASGNQPQHF
TRBV9,TRBJ1-2,TRBD1,many,TGTGCCAGCAGCGTGGAGGGGGCTTATGGCTACACCTTC,CASSVEGAYGYTF
TRBV2,TRBJ1-1,-,many,TGTGCCAGCAGTGGATCATCGACGATTGCTTTCTTT,CASSGSSTIAFF
TRBV7-8,TRBJ2-1,-,many,TGTGCCAGCAGCGGAGGGGACAGATCTACGAGCTCCTACAATGAGCAGTTCTTC,CASSGGDRSTSSYNEQFF
TRBV30,TRBJ1-6,-,-,TGTGCCTGGGAAACAAATTCACCCCTCCACTTT,CAWETNSPLHF
TRBV3-1,TRBJ2-4,TRBD1,-,TGTGCCAGCAGCCTTCCCGGGACAGGGAGAGCCAAAAACATTCAGTACTTC,CASSLPGTGRAKNIQYF
TRBV27,TRBJ2-7,TRBD1,many,TGTGCCAGCAGTTACGGACAGGGGGCATACTACGAGCAGTACTTC,CASSYGQGAYYEQYF
TRBV4-2,TRBJ1-5,TRBD1,many,TGTGCCAGCAGCCGCAACCCGGGACAGGGGGACAATCAGCCCCAGCATTTT,CASSRNPGQGDNQPQHF
TRBV28,TRBJ2-3,TRBD2,many,TGTGCCAGCAGTACCCTAGCGGGGGGGCTCGGCACAGATACGCAGTATTTT,CASSTLAGGLGTDTQYF
TRBV6-2/TRBV6-3,TRBJ1-5,-,many,TGTGCCAGCACTGAGGCAGGGTTAAGCAATCAGCCCCAGCATTTT,CASTEAGLSNQPQHF
TRBV6-6,TRBJ1-2,TRBD1,many,TGTGCCAGCAGTCTCGGACAGGGGGTCCCCCTTCGCGGGTATGGCTACACCTTC,CASSLGQGVPLRGYGYTF
TRBV28,TRBJ1-5,TRBD1,many,TGTGCCAGCAGCCGGGACAGGGCCAATCAGCCCCAGCATTTT,CASSRDRANQPQHF
TRBV7-8,TRBJ2-7,-,many,TGTGCCAGCAGCCTATACAGGGACGAGCAGTACTTC,CASSLYRDEQYF
TRBV7-2,TRBJ1-2,-,many,TGTGCCAGCCTACTGGCAAGGGGTGGTGGCTACACCTTC,CASLLARGGGYTF
TRBV7-2,TRBJ2-3,-,many,TGTGCCAGCAGCTTACCTGGACGAGGGGATACGCAGTATTTT,CASSLPGRGDTQYF
TRBV7-2,TRBJ2-3,-,many,TGTGCCAGCAGCTTATATGGGGATACGCAGTATTTT,CASSLYGDTQYF
TRBV5-1,TRBJ1-1,-,many,TGCGCCAGCAGCTTGGGGGACTTGGGGAGGGACACTGAAGCTTTCTTT,CASSLGDLGRDTEAFF
TRBV20-1,TRBJ1-1,-,many,TGCAGTGCTACACGGGATATGTTAGAAGCTTTCTTT,CSATRDMLEAFF
TRBV29-1,TRBJ1-2,TRBD1,-,TGCAGCGTTGAAAGACAGGGTGAAGGCTATGGCTACACCTTC,CSVERQGEGYGYTF
TRBV5-1,TRBJ2-7,TRBD1,few,TGCGCCAGCAGCTTCCTCCCGGGACAGGGGAACTACGAGCAGTACTTC,CASSFLPGQGNYEQYF
TRBV4-3,TRBJ2-5,-,many,TGCGCCAGCAGCCAAGATGGTACGGAGAACCAAGAGACCCAGTACTTC,CASSQDGTENQETQYF
TRBV2,TRBJ2-3,-,many,TGTGCCAGCAGTGCCAGCGCAGATACGCAGTATTTT,CASSASADTQYF
TRBV9,TRBJ2-5,TRBD1,many,TGTGCCAGCGGACCGGGCCCTGGTCCGACAGGGGAAGAGACCCAGTACTTC,CASGPGPGPTGEETQYF
TRBV28,TRBJ1-5,-,many,TGTGCCAGCAGTCCGACCGGGGGGCTGAATCAGCCCCAGCATTTT,CASSPTGGLNQPQHF
TRBV4-3,TRBJ2-1,TRBD1,many,TGCGCCAGCAGCCACGACCCGGCGACAGGGGTAAATGAGCAGTTCTTC,CASSHDPATGVNEQFF
TRBV2,TRBJ2-1,TRBD1,many,TGTGCCAGCAGTGTTTTCCAGGGGGCTGGTGAGCAGTTCTTC,CASSVFQGAGEQFF
TRBV7-2,TRBJ1-1,-,many,TGTGCCAGCAGCCCCAGGCAGGAGCTTGAAGCTTTCTTT,CASSPRQELEAFF
TRBV2,TRBJ1-1,-,few,TGTGCCAGCAGGAGGCGGGGGGAGAACACTGAAGCTTTCTTT,CASRRRGENTEAFF
TRBV20-1,TRBJ1-4,-,-,TGCAGTGCTAGCCAGGGGAGTCGGGAAAAACTGTTTTTT,CSASQGSREKLFF
TRBV29-1,TRBJ2-5,-,many,TGCAGCGTTGCTCGCGGAGCCTGGGAGCAGACCCAGTACTTC,CSVARGAWEQTQYF
TRBV20-1,TRBJ1-3,-,-,TGCAGTGCTAATAACCCCGCGAGCTCTGGAAACACCATATATTTT,CSANNPASSGNTIYF
TRBV20-1,TRBJ1-2,-,few,TGCAGTGCTAGAGAGGGGGACTCGGCAGGCTATGGCTACACCTTC,CSAREGDSAGYGYTF
TRBV12-3/TRBV12-4,TRBJ1-1,TRBD1,many,TGTGCCAGCAGTTTAGATCCACAGGGGGAGAACACTGAAGCTTTCTTT,CASSLDPQGENTEAFF
TRBV7-2,TRBJ2-1,TRBD2,many,TGTGCCAGCACTTCTCTTAGCGGGGGTATCGGTGAGCAGTTCTTC,CASTSLSGGIGEQFF
TRBV25-1,TRBJ1-6,TRBD1,many,TGTGCCAGCAGTGAATACGGACAGGGGGGATTCAACCTCCACTTT,CASSEYGQGGFNLHF
TRBV7-8,TRBJ1-2,-,many,TGTGCCAGCAGCTTAGATTCTGTCTATGGCTACACCTTC,CASSLDSVYGYTF
TRBV25-1,TRBJ2-3,-,few,TGTGCCAGCAGTGAGTGGCAGAGCACAGATACGCAGTATTTT,CASSEWQSTDTQYF
TRBV20-1,TRBJ2-1,-,many,TGCAGTGTTATGGGGCTGCTTAATGAGCAGTTCTTC,CSVMGLLNEQFF
TRBV29-1,TRBJ1-1,-,many,TGCAGCGTCTCAACGCCCCACTTCGCTGAAGCTTTCTTT,CSVSTPHFAEAFF
TRBV5-6,TRBJ1-3,-,many,TGTGCCAGCAGCCTGGACAGACAGCGCTCTGGAAACACCATATATTTT,CASSLDRQRSGNTIYF
TRBV6-1,TRBJ1-3,-,many,TGTGCCAGCTACCCATTAACTAGACAGATACATTCTGGAAACACCATATATTTT,CASYPLTRQIHSGNTIYF
TRBV9,TRBJ2-1,TRBD1,-,TGTGCCAGCAGCGTAGAGGGGACAGGGTACAATGAGCAGTTCTTC,CASSVEGTGYNEQFF
TRBV7-9,TRBJ1-2,TRBD1,many,TGTGCCAGCAGCTTCCTGTCAGGGGGATATGGCTACACCTTC,CASSFLSGGYGYTF